This T cell receptor beta chain is drawn from a study of blood T cells in healthy people across ages. This clonotype was observed a few times. PBMCs, at least 7 million per sample, were isolated. Then a second PCR, running about 7 to 11 cycles, was carried out with a sample-barcoded 5' primer and a J-beta primer mix. TCRdb recomputed calls from the 5' RACE reads with MiXCR, one row per CDR3 protein. The data show about 1.8 million distinct CDR3 sequences, with roughly 49% seen just once and roughly 2.1% held by the top ten. The V and J ends lost 11 bases and 2 bases respectively, with 22 bases between them. From germline, CDR1 is MNHEY and CDR2 SVGAGI. The CDR3 has 15 amino acids.

This TCR came from a woman in her forties in good health. Material: blood. This sequence joins TRBV6-5 and TRBJ2-7; D tentatively fits TRBD1 or TRBD2 (5 bases each). The CDR3 coding sequence is TGTGCCCCCCCGAGGGAAGGGACCTCACCCTACGAGCAGTACTTC. Amino acids: CAPPREGTSPYEQYF.